The 21 T cell receptor beta chains in this list originate from one sample, sequenced in a study of response to subunit inactivated influenza vaccine. TCRdb used MiXCR to reprocess the RT-PCR reads, holding one entry per CDR3 protein. Of 490,000 or so distinct CDR3 sequences in the sample, less than 10% were seen once. The sample here was PBMCs from blood, taken roughly 24 months after vaccination. Every receptor here comes from a man between 50 and 75 years old who received an inactivated influenza vaccine.

J is TRBJ2-5 and V is TRBV7-8; weak D call: TRBD2 (5 bases). Germline loops: CDR1 SGHVS, CDR2 FQNEAQ. CDR3 length equals 15 residues. Trimming stripped 0 bases from V and 4 bases from J, with 12 bases between. The CDR3 protein is CASSLAGVGPETQYF. CDR3 DNA sequence: TGTGCCAGCAGCTTAGCGGGAGTGGGCCCAGAGACCCAGTACTTC.

This clonotype was seen a few times. The chain uses TRBV4-2 and TRBJ2-1; 9 bases line up with TRBD2. The CDR3 has 16 amino acids. Losses at the gene ends were 0 bases for V and 4 bases for J; bases not matched to a gene: 4. The germline V gene has CDR1 LGHNA and CDR2 YNFKEQ. CDR3 nucleotide sequence: TGTGCCAGCAGCCAAGATCCTAGCGGGATTTACAATGAGCAGTTCTTC. Residues: CASSQDPSGIYNEQFF.

In its sample, this clonotype was seen many times. The rearrangement links TRBV7-2 to TRBJ1-6; D is perhaps TRBD1 (6 bases). Germline V gene sequence: CDR1 SGHTA, CDR2 FQGNSA. The CDR3 extends over 15 amino acids. Trimming cost V 2 bases and J 7 bases, with 12 bases left between them. The DNA of the CDR3 is TGTGCCAGCAGCTTAATGTCCAGGGGCAATTCACCCCTCCACTTT. This encodes CASSLMSRGNSPLHF.

In this sample, this clonotype turned up a few times. The chain links TRBV28 to TRBJ1-1; D perhaps matches TRBD1 (5 bases). The germline gives CDR1 MDHEN, CDR2 SYDVKM. The V end lost 3 bases, the J end lost 3 bases, and 11 bases lay between the germline ends. The CDR3 consists of 14 residues. In DNA, the CDR3 is TGTGCCAGCAGTTTTGATCGGGGCGACACTGAAGCTTTCTTT. Protein sequence: CASSFDRGDTEAFF.

This clonotype was recorded many times. The chain joins TRBV5-1 to TRBJ2-5, with 11 nucleotides matching TRBD2. This CDR3 is built from 18 residues. CDR1 SGHRS and CDR2 YFSETQ come from the germline V gene. The ends lost 5 bases at V and 0 bases at J; junction bases unmatched: 12. The DNA of the CDR3 is TGCGCCAGCAGTCCGACTAGCGGGACGTTCAAGTACCAAGAGACCCAGTACTTC. It is translated as CASSPTSGTFKYQETQYF.

The J gene is TRBJ2-1, the V gene TRBV9, with D perhaps TRBD1 (5 bases). Trimming took off 4 bases at V and 2 bases at J, with 13 bases between the two ends. The CDR3 has 15 residues. CDR1 and CDR2 (germline): SGDLS, YYNGEE. The CDR3 DNA reads as TGTGCCAGCAGCTCGACAGACACAGCCTACAATGAGCAGTTCTTC. This codes for CASSSTDTAYNEQFF. The full variable domain, completed using reference TRBV9 and TRBJ2-1, is DSGVTQTPKHLITATGQRVTLRCSPRSGDLSVYWYQQSLDQGLQFLIQYYNGEERAKGNILERFSAQQFPDLHSELNLSSLELGDSALYFCASSSTDTAYNEQFFGPGTRLTVL.

This clonotype was counted only a few times. The chain uses TRBV20-1 and TRBJ1-1, with D tentatively TRBD1 (6 bases). V lost 5 bases and J lost 1, with 14 bases in between. Germline V gene sequence: CDR1 DFQATT, CDR2 SNEGSKA (reference sequence). CDR3 length: 14 residues. The CDR3: CSARALRGNTEAFF. For the CDR3, the DNA is TGCAGTGCTCGGGCTCTCAGGGGGAACACTGAAGCTTTCTTT.

The chain employs TRBV9 and TRBJ2-7; no reliable D call. The CDR3 extends over 17 amino acids. Germline V gene lookup returns CDR1 SGDLS and CDR2 YYNGEE. The V and J ends lost 0 bases and 3 bases respectively, with 19 bases between them. CDR3 amino acids: CASSVGSSWGQFYEQYF. The CDR3, as DNA: TGTGCCAGCAGCGTAGGCTCAAGTTGGGGTCAATTCTACGAGCAGTACTTC.

This chain uses TRBV5-1 with TRBJ2-5; D tentatively reads TRBD1 or TRBD2 (5 bases each). The CDR3 consists of 17 residues. Looked up from germline, CDR1 is SGHRS and CDR2 is YFSETQ. The V end lost 4 bases, the J end lost 0 bases, and 19 bases lay between the germline ends. CDR3 nucleotide sequence: TGCGCCAGCAGCGGGACCTCGGAGCTCTGGTACCAAGAGACCCAGTACTTC. This codes for CASSGTSELWYQETQYF. The complete variable domain, with remaining parts taken from reference TRBV5-1 and TRBJ2-5, reads KAGVTQTPRYLIKTRGQQVTLSCSPISGHRSVSWYQQTPGQGLQFLFEYFSETQRNKGNFPGRFSGRQFSNSRSEMNVSTLELGDSALYLCASSGTSELWYQETQYFGPGTRLLVL.

This clonotype showed up many times. The CDR3 nucleotides are TGTGCCAGCAGCCAGGGACGGGAAACTCGATATGGCTACACCTTC. This translates into CASSQGRETRYGYTF. The chain is built from TRBV3-1 and TRBJ1-2; TRBD1 is a possible D gene (5 bases). The CDR3 contains 15 residues. CDR1 is LGHDT and CDR2 is YNNKEL in the germline V gene (reference sequence). The germline V and J ends were trimmed by 3 bases and 5 bases, with 16 bases remaining between them.

The rearrangement links TRBV7-8 to TRBJ2-3; no reliable D call. Trimming cost V 1 base and J 2 bases, with 22 bases left between them. CDR3 length: 19 amino acids. The germline V gene encodes CDR1 SGHVS and CDR2 FQNEAQ. The CDR3 DNA follows: TGTGCCAGCAGCTTAGAGGCAATTGTTACGGAGAGTAACACAGATACGCAGTATTTT. As protein: CASSLEAIVTESNTDTQYF.

The rearrangement uses TRBV2 and TRBJ2-2; weak D call: TRBD1 (5 bases). The CDR3 runs to 13 residues. Germline V lookup: CDR1 SNHLY, CDR2 FYNNEI. Trimming left V 8 bases short and J 4 bases short, with 11 bases between. In DNA, the CDR3 is TGTGCCAGCGGATACGACAGCACCGGGGAGCTGTTTTTT. Its protein product is CASGYDSTGELFF.

At least ten counts were recorded for this clonotype. This chain uses TRBV12-3 or TRBV12-4 with TRBJ2-4; the D call may be TRBD1 or TRBD2 (6 bases each). Trimming took off 0 bases at V and 7 bases at J, with 10 bases between the two ends. The CDR3 runs to 14 residues. The CDR3 region is CASSLAQGRNIQYF. The CDR3 DNA follows: TGTGCCAGCAGTTTAGCGCAGGGGAGGAACATTCAGTACTTC.

This clonotype has just a few counts. The rearrangement links TRBV12-3 or TRBV12-4 to TRBJ1-5, with D unclear. The V gene lost 3 bases and the J gene lost 0 bases, with 6 bases spanning the gap. The CDR3 is 14 amino acids. CDR3 DNA sequence: TGTGCCAGCAGTTTCCAGAATAGCAATCAGCCCCAGCATTTT. Amino acids: CASSFQNSNQPQHF.

This rearrangement joins TRBV11-2 to TRBJ2-5, with D possibly matching TRBD1 (6 bases). CDR1 and CDR2 from the germline V gene are SGHAT and FQNNGV. The CDR3 length is 15 residues. V lost 5 bases, J lost 5 bases, and 18 bases lay in between. The CDR3 loop is CASSRGWGHKETQYF. CDR3 nucleotides: TGTGCCAGCAGCCGGGGTTGGGGGCACAAGGAGACCCAGTACTTC.

The rearrangement joins TRBV2 to TRBJ2-7; D is possibly TRBD1 (7 bases). In germline, CDR1 is SNHLY, CDR2 FYNNEI. V shed 3 bases and J shed 4 bases, with 13 bases lying between them. The length of the CDR3 is 14 residues. The CDR3 spells CASSDGRGAYEQYF. CDR3 nucleotides: TGTGCCAGCAGTGATGGCAGGGGGGCATACGAGCAGTACTTC.

The chain recombines TRBV5-1 with TRBJ2-2, with a weak D call TRBD2 (5 bases). V was clipped by 0 bases and J by 6 bases, with 12 bases between them. Germline V lookup: CDR1 SGHRS, CDR2 YFSETQ. This CDR3 region has 15 residues. Here the CDR3 reads CASSLAGVSAGELFF. The CDR3 region has the DNA TGCGCCAGCAGCTTGGCCGGGGTCTCGGCCGGGGAGCTGTTTTTT. The entire variable domain, with the rest obtained from reference TRBV5-1 and TRBJ2-2, is as follows: KAGVTQTPRYLIKTRGQQVTLSCSPISGHRSVSWYQQTPGQGLQFLFEYFSETQRNKGNFPGRFSGRQFSNSRSEMNVSTLELGDSALYLCASSLAGVSAGELFFGEGSRLTVL.

This clonotype is termed medium-sized. The J gene is TRBJ2-1, the V gene TRBV10-3; perhaps D is TRBD1 or TRBD2 (5 bases each). CDR3 size: 16 residues. Germline V gene lookup returns CDR1 ENHRY and CDR2 SYGVKD. Trimming stripped 0 bases from V and 7 bases from J, with 16 bases between. This CDR3 is CAISESTGGMGNEQFF. The CDR3 nucleotides read TGTGCCATCAGTGAGTCGACTGGGGGAATGGGGAATGAGCAGTTCTTC.

Only a few counts were recorded for this clonotype. This CDR3 is CASEREGGELFF. CDR3 DNA: TGTGCCAGCGAACGCGAGGGCGGGGAGCTGTTTTTT. V usage is TRBV6-5 and J usage is TRBJ2-2, with a tentative D call TRBD2 (5 bases). This CDR3 is built from 12 residues. V shed 8 bases and J shed 7 bases, with 11 bases lying between them. CDR1 and CDR2 from the germline V gene are MNHEY and SVGAGI.

Points on this clonotype: A read error is likely, as this CDR3 ends without the conserved phenylalanine or tryptophan. The chain employs TRBV6-5 and TRBJ2-1; possible D gene TRBD2, 6 bases. Between the trimmed V and J ends, which lost 3 bases and 0 bases, there was a span of 9 bases. Germline values: CDR1 MNHEY, CDR2 SVGAGI. CDR3 length: 15 amino acids. The CDR3 region has the DNA TGTGCCAGCAGTTATGGAGGGAGCTCCTACAATGAGCAGTTCTCC. It translates to CASSYGGSSYNEQFS.

The chain couples TRBV4-3 to TRBJ2-7; D ambiguous. Germline values: CDR1 LGHNA, CDR2 YSLEER. V dropped 0 bases and J dropped 2 bases, with 8 bases sitting between them. The CDR3 sequence is 14 residues long. The chain's CDR3 is CASSQDVGTYEQYF. The CDR3 nucleotides read TGCGCCAGCAGCCAAGACGTGGGCACCTACGAGCAGTACTTC.